This T cell receptor (beta chain) comes out of a study of cytomegalovirus exposure and HLA in healthy donors. Findings and caveats of the study: For TCR beta chains, V- and J-gene trimming was later linked to a missense DCLRE1C variant. Cytomegalovirus-associated status was assigned to about 180 TCR beta chains.

PCR used 60 Vbeta primers and 13 Jbeta primers. TCRdb's copy holds only in-frame clones and misses some; the assay was immunoSEQ multiplex PCR. The sample includes roughly 140,000 clones, around 75% of them seen just once. The V gene end was trimmed by 4 bases and the J gene end by 2 bases; junction bases not matched to a gene: 7. This CDR3 comprises 16 residues. CDR1 MDHEN and CDR2 SYDVKM come from the germline V gene. This clone has more than one count but fewer than ten. Antigen: not known. The V gene is TRBV28, the J gene TRBJ2-7; 11 bases are a match to TRBD2. This sequence was found in a man in his 60s in good health and CMV-seronegative. Sample: PBMCs. The CDR3, as DNA: TGTGCCAGCAGTTGGGTAGCGGGAGGGCATGCCTACGAGCAGTACTTC. Its translation is CASSWVAGGHAYEQYF.